These 2 T cell receptor beta chains share one sample of origin, sequenced in a study of CD8 T cells in ankylosing spondylitis. One entry per CDR3 protein results from TCRdb running MiXCR on the 5' RACE reads. Of around 140,000 distinct CDR3 sequences detected, more than 9.5% appear once; the ten largest clones hold less than 5%. The sample taken for sequencing was blood, either unsorted or a sorted T cell fraction (not recorded which). These TCRs come from a female donor with ankylosing spondylitis or in good health (not recorded which).

This clonotype was observed at least ten times. CDR3 sequence reads: CSVAGPYSYEQYF. CDR3 in DNA: TGCAGCGTGGCCGGGCCTTACTCCTACGAGCAGTACTTC. The chain uses TRBV29-1 and TRBJ2-7; D ambiguous. V was pared by 6 bases and J by 0 bases, with 12 bases between. Germline CDR1 is SQVTM and CDR2 is ANQGSEA. The CDR3 is made up of 13 amino acids.

This clonotype was recorded a few times. The gene calls are TRBV28 and TRBJ2-6; 8 nucleotides line up with TRBD1. CDR3 length equals 19 residues. CDR1 is MDHEN and CDR2 is SYDVKM in the germline V gene. With V trimmed by 2 bases and J by 2 bases, 11 bases remained unmatched. In nucleotides, the CDR3 is TGTGCCAGCAGTTTACTGACCGCTGGACAGGGCGCTGGGGCCAACGTCCTGACTTTC. It yields the protein CASSLLTAGQGAGANVLTF.